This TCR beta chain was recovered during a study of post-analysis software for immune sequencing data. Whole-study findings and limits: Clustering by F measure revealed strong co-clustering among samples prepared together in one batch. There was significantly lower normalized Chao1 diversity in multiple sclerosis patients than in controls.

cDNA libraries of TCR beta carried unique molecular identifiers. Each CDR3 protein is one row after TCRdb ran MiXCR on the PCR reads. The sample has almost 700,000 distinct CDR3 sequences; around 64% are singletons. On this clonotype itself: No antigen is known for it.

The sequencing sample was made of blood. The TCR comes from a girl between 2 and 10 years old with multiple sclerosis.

The CDR3 spells CASSSPQGPIEQYF. Here the CDR3 DNA reads TGTGCCAGCAGTTCTCCACAGGGTCCTATCGAGCAGTACTTC. This chain links TRBV6-2 or TRBV6-3 with TRBJ2-7; perhaps TRBD1 as D (6 bases). With 4 bases removed from V and 6 bases from J, the gap between germline ends came to 16 bases. Germline-derived CDR1 and CDR2 are MNHEY and SVGEGT. The CDR3 runs 14 residues.